This T cell receptor (beta chain) derives from a study of cytomegalovirus exposure and HLA in healthy donors. Study overall: Out of about 190 million T cells, an earlier analysis found some 120 million unique TCR beta sequences in total. The Caucasian-associated ancestry cluster contained 81% of the approximately 390 genotyped donors.

The CDR3 is made up of 16 amino acids. Germline values: CDR1 MGHRA, CDR2 YSYEKL. Comments on this clone: Its antigen is unknown. One end of the junction varies from germline; a read error may be responsible.

The primer mix had 60 Vbeta and 13 Jbeta primers. Sequencing was performed with immunoSEQ multiplex PCR; in TCRdb, only in-frame clones are kept and a portion is missing. Recorded here are approximately 38,000 clones; the top ten clones represent about 6%. Study-level results: Sequencing probably produced one cluster of sequence variants that were highly shared.

V usage is TRBV4-1 and J usage is TRBJ2-1; D is uncertain. Sequencing was done on a sample of PBMCs. The TCR originated in a human donor in good health. The DNA for the CDR3 is TGCGCCGGCAGCCAAGTAGACCTAGTATCCGACAATGAGCAGTTCTTC. The encoded protein is CAGSQVDLVSDNEQFF.